This TCR beta chain stems from a study of blood T cell repertoires in COVID-19 (dated by TCRdb to 2018 to 2020). For context, the study as a whole: Samples from collaborators originated in the United States, Italy and Spain and spanned both the acute and convalescent phases of COVID-19. The prospective study material was composed of cDNA or gDNA derived from T cells, B-cell-depleted T cells, or PBMCs. The dataset comprised deeply sampled blood TCRbeta repertoires from subjects exposed to, actively infected with, or recovered from COVID-19. A freely available public database, intended as a resource for researchers studying the immune response to SARS-CoV-2, is where the repertoires were released. The samples were drawn from the first 160 participants of the ongoing ImmuneRACE study and from over 950 subjects provided by 6 global collaborators. Sample metadata almost always included a de-identified subject ID, COVID-19 status, age in years and sex. Where available, HLA class I and class II types were obtained from metadata supplied by the sample provider rather than from assay-based typing. General study outcomes and caveats: Clinical and demographic metadata were provided uncurated, with the amount varying by source and participant.

Its CDR3 holds 16 amino acids, cysteine through phenylalanine. The DNA shown is the 48-base CDR3, in frame from base 1. V and J are trimmed by 2 bases and 4 bases, and the gene matches miss 6 bases of the junction. According to the germline V gene (reference sequence), CDR1 reads LGHDT and CDR2 reads YNNKEL. Comments on this clone: Which antigen it targets is not known. Per-base quality was not reported, and no clone a single base away is much larger than it.

Participants in the prospective study were enrolled through a virtual design, were aged roughly 18 to 100 years, and lived in 24 United States geographic areas. In the prospective study, participants were assigned to cohorts based on the clinical history participants reported in a screening survey and a study questionnaire. Each participant in the prospective study had whole blood, serum and a nasopharyngeal or oropharyngeal swab collected by mobile phlebotomists. Prospective study participants could optionally give additional blood draws and questionnaires over an approximately two-month period. Blood samples from the prospective study were shipped frozen or at room temperature prior to DNA extraction. The immunoSEQ Assay, a bias-controlled multiplex PCR, was used to amplify TCRbeta CDR3 regions from genomic DNA. For the original study's pipeline: The number of nucleated cells in each sample was estimated from the amplification of reference gene primers within the assay. Sequence reads were collapsed and filtered to measure the absolute abundance of every unique TCRbeta CDR3 rearrangement. For each sample, productive Simpson clonality was calculated by taking the square root of Simpson's diversity index across productive rearrangements. The source is immuneACCESS, and TCRdb retained only in-frame sequences with V and J called. Part of the clones is not carried over; for the studies checked, unresolved V genes explain less than half of this, and the remainder is unexplained. The DNA was the basis for D and trimming; V, J and clone size are from that table. The sample profile shows some 250,000 clones; approximately 90% of them were found once. 0.95% to 1.5% of the sample belongs to the ten largest clones.

This receptor chain uses TRBV3-1 (or the pseudogene TRBV3-2) and TRBJ2-1, with 9 bases matching TRBD2. This clonotype was obtained from a human donor in a cohort exposed to, infected with or recovered from COVID-19 (not recorded which). The donor label of this sample is uncertain. What was sequenced was PBMCs or T cells enriched from blood (not recorded which). The CDR3: CASSQSTSGNYNEQFF. The nucleotide sequence reads as follows: TGTGCCAGCAGCCAATCGACTAGCGGCAATTACAATGAGCAGTTCTTC.